Listed here are 22 T cell receptor beta chains from one sample, sequenced in a study of T cell changes during pregnancy in multiple sclerosis. Data came from immunoSEQ multiplex PCR; TCRdb stores just in-frame clones and leaves some out. The data show about 75,000 clones, over 80% seen once. The sequenced sample was CD4+ T cells from peripheral blood mononuclear cells, obtained before pregnancy. Receptors were obtained from a female donor with multiple sclerosis, enrolled in a pregnancy study.

The CDR3 is CASSPYEQGKRNEQFF. In nucleotides, the CDR3 is TGTGCCAGCAGCCCCTATGAACAGGGGAAGAGAAATGAGCAGTTCTTC. This chain uses TRBV7-2 with TRBJ2-1; TRBD1 agrees at 7 bases. This CDR3 contains 16 residues. V lost 5 bases to trimming and J lost 7 bases; unmatched junction nucleotides: 14. Per the germline V gene, CDR1 is SGHTA and CDR2 is FQGNSA. Based on the CDR3 plus reference TRBV7-2 and TRBJ2-1, the full variable domain is GAGVSQSPSNKVTEKGKDVELRCDPISGHTALYWYRQSLGQGLEFLIYFQGNSAPDKSGLPSDRFSAERTGGSVSTLTIQRTQQEDSAVYLCASSPYEQGKRNEQFFGPGTRLTVL.

This clone was found once. This rearrangement joins TRBV11-3 to TRBJ1-1; D is unclear. This CDR3 region has 14 residues. Germline-derived CDR1 and CDR2 are SGHNT and YENEEA. V was shortened by 2 bases and J by 5 bases, with 12 bases between the two germline ends. As DNA, the CDR3 is TGTGCCAGCAGCTTACGAGGGCCGGGAACTGAAGCTTTCTTT. It specifies CASSLRGPGTEAFF.

The CDR3 DNA reads TGTGCCAGCAGTCTCCGGACAGGATCCGAGCAGTACTTC. Its protein product is CASSLRTGSEQYF. The chain employs TRBV6-5 and TRBJ2-7; the match to TRBD1 covers 7 bases. The CDR3 sequence is 13 residues long. The germline V gene has CDR1 MNHEY and CDR2 SVGAGI. With 5 bases clipped from V and 6 bases from J, the junction kept 7 bases outside the gene matches.

The chain is built from TRBV6-1 and TRBJ1-1, with D uncertain. The CDR3 sequence is 13 residues long. Trimming removed 6 bases at V and 6 bases at J, with 14 bases between. Germline values: CDR1 MNHNS, CDR2 SASEGT. The CDR3 DNA reads TGTGCCAGCAGGTTCCCAGATCGCCCTGAAGCTTTCTTT. Translated, it gives CASRFPDRPEAFF.

The chain recombines TRBV7-2 with TRBJ2-7; D possibly corresponds to TRBD1 (6 bases). The CDR3 runs to 14 residues. Per germline, CDR1 SGHTA and CDR2 FQGNSA. Trimming stripped 1 base from V and 3 bases from J, with 10 bases between. CDR3 sequence (DNA): TGTGCCAGCAGCTTAGTGGCAGGGGACTACGAGCAGTACTTC. It encodes CASSLVAGDYEQYF.

The rearrangement links TRBV28 to TRBJ1-6; D might be TRBD1 (5 bases). CDR3 length: 16 residues. CDR1 MDHEN and CDR2 SYDVKM come from the germline V gene. Trimming removed 6 bases at V and 0 bases at J, with 12 bases between. For the CDR3, the DNA is TGTGCCAGCAGCCGGGGCGGGAGCTCCTATAATTCACCCCTCCACTTT. This translates into CASSRGGSSYNSPLHF.

The chain joins TRBV18 to TRBJ2-7; TRBD2 matches at 11 bases. CDR1 is KGHSH, CDR2 LQKENI, per germline. Unmatched junction bases numbered 5, after V lost 3 bases and J lost 4 bases. This CDR3 spans 15 amino acids. CDR3 nucleotide sequence: TGTGCCAGCTCACCTGGGGCTAGCGGGAGGTACGAGCAGTACTTC. Translating gives CASSPGASGRYEQYF.

The CDR3 sequence: CASSPSIQDGYTF. The CDR3 DNA sequence: TGTGCCAGCTCACCATCGATACAGGATGGCTACACCTTC. The V gene is TRBV18, the J gene TRBJ1-2; D is possibly TRBD1 (5 bases). Germline CDR1 is KGHSH and CDR2 is LQKENI. The CDR3 is 13 residues long. V was clipped by 2 bases and J by 6 bases, with 10 bases between them.

The chain combines TRBV5-6 with TRBJ1-1, with 7 bases matching TRBD1. The CDR3 length is 14 residues. The V and J ends lost 4 bases and 3 bases, in that order; junction bases with no gene match: 6. Germline V gene data show CDR1 as SGHDT and CDR2 as YYEEEE. CDR3 DNA: TGTGCCAGCAGCCTAACCGGGACAGACACTGAAGCTTTCTTT. The encoded protein is CASSLTGTDTEAFF.

The V and J genes are TRBV4-3 and TRBJ1-3; D is undetermined. CDR3 length equals 15 residues. V was trimmed by 2 bases and J by 0 bases, leaving 8 bases between them. Germline CDR1 and CDR2: LGHNA and YSLEER. CDR3: CASSQRWSSGNTIYF. DNA of the CDR3: TGCGCCAGCAGCCAACGGTGGAGCTCTGGAAACACCATATATTTT.

The V call is TRBV18, the J call TRBJ1-1; maybe TRBD1 (6 bases). Between the trimmed V and J ends, which lost 3 bases and 1 base, there was a span of 15 bases. This CDR3 region has 16 residues. CDR1 and CDR2 (germline): KGHSH, LQKENI. The CDR3 loop is CASSPLNARGNTEAFF. The CDR3 DNA is TGTGCCAGCTCACCGCTTAACGCCAGGGGGAACACTGAAGCTTTCTTT. Together with reference TRBV18 and TRBJ1-1, the CDR3 gives the full variable domain: NAGVMQNPRHLVRRRGQEARLRCSPMKGHSHVYWYRQLPEEGLKFMVYLQKENIIDESGMPKERFSAEFPKEGPSILRIQQVVRGDSAAYFCASSPLNARGNTEAFFGQGTRLTVV.

This clone was detected only a few times. V usage is TRBV6-5 and J usage is TRBJ1-2, with TRBD1 as a possible D gene (5 bases). V lost 6 bases and J 5 bases, leaving 10 bases between the germline ends. This CDR3 is 12 amino acids long. In germline, CDR1 is MNHEY, CDR2 SVGAGI. CDR3 in DNA: TGTGCCAGCAGAGCAGGGTGGTATGGCTACACCTTC. Residues: CASRAGWYGYTF.

The rearrangement uses TRBV19 and TRBJ1-6; D may be TRBD1 (6 bases). V was shortened by 5 bases and J by 8 bases, with 13 bases between the two germline ends. The CDR3 is 14 residues long. Germline V gene data show CDR1 as LNHDA and CDR2 as SQIVND (reference sequence). This chain's CDR3 is CASSSQGEDSPLHF. In DNA, the CDR3 is TGTGCCAGTAGTTCACAGGGTGAGGATTCACCCCTCCACTTT.

V is TRBV4-3 and J is TRBJ1-2, with D perhaps matching TRBD1 (6 bases). Looked up from germline, CDR1 is LGHNA and CDR2 is YSLEER. The germline V and J ends were trimmed by 1 base and 5 bases, with 23 bases remaining between them. There are 18 residues in the CDR3. DNA for the CDR3: TGCGCCAGCAGCCAAGGCCCCGGGACACCTACGAAGGTATATGGCTACACCTTC. Protein sequence: CASSQGPGTPTKVYGYTF.

The rearrangement uses TRBV7-9 and TRBJ2-5, with TRBD2 matching 8 bases. J was trimmed by 4 bases and V by 8 bases; bases with no gene match: 9. Germline V gives CDR1 SEHNR, CDR2 FQNEAQ (reference sequence). The CDR3 is 14 amino acids. In DNA form, the CDR3 reads TGTGCCAGCTGCTACAGCGGGAGAGTAGAGACCCAGTACTTC. Protein sequence: CASCYSGRVETQYF.

This sequence joins TRBV28 and TRBJ1-1, with D uncertain. V lost 5 bases and J lost 1, with 14 bases in between. In germline, CDR1 is MDHEN, CDR2 SYDVKM. CDR3 length: 15 residues. The CDR3 protein is CASSPRRGSNTEAFF. In nucleotides, the CDR3 is TGTGCCAGCAGTCCCCGGAGAGGCTCGAACACTGAAGCTTTCTTT.

The chain is built from TRBV7-3 and TRBJ2-7, with TRBD2 matching 7 bases. This CDR3 region has 14 residues. V shed 5 bases and J 6 bases; nucleotides not matched to a gene: 10. Germline-derived CDR1 and CDR2 are SGHTA and FQGTGA. The CDR3 region is CASSPNVLAREQYF. The CDR3 DNA is TGTGCCAGCAGCCCCAATGTACTAGCGCGCGAGCAGTACTTC.

The CDR3 spells CASSPWTGQGGNTIYF. Here the CDR3 DNA reads TGTGCCAGCAGCCCCTGGACAGGGCAGGGTGGAAACACCATATATTTT. V gene TRBV7-9 combines with J gene TRBJ1-3; 8 bases are shared with TRBD1. The germline gives CDR1 SEHNR, CDR2 FQNEAQ (reference sequence). The CDR3 runs to 16 residues. Germline trimming cut 5 bases from V and 3 bases from J; bases unmatched to any gene: 9.

This chain joins TRBV6-5 and TRBJ2-6, with D perhaps matching TRBD2 (6 bases). In germline, CDR1 is MNHEY, CDR2 SVGAGI. V gave up 5 bases and J gave up 1 base, with 6 bases separating them. The CDR3 extends over 14 amino acids. The CDR3 region has the DNA TGTGCCAGCAGTCGGGGGTCTGGGGCCAACGTCCTGACTTTC. Amino acid sequence: CASSRGSGANVLTF.

The gene calls are TRBV7-8 and TRBJ2-7; the match to TRBD1 covers 12 bases. Per germline, CDR1 SGHVS and CDR2 FQNEAQ. The CDR3 extends over 18 amino acids. J gave up 0 bases and V 5 bases, and 11 bases lay outside the gene matches. In nucleotides, the CDR3 is TGTGCCAGCAGCGCACGGGACAGGGGGCGATCAGCCTCCTACGAGCAGTACTTC. Its protein product is CASSARDRGRSASYEQYF.

The rearrangement links TRBV6-6 to TRBJ1-2, with 8 bases identical to TRBD1. Losses at the gene ends were 6 bases for V and 4 bases for J; bases not matched to a gene: 10. Germline V gene sequence: CDR1 MNHNY, CDR2 SVGAGI (reference sequence). The CDR3 spans 15 residues. The CDR3 here is CASSPGQGGGYGYTF. CDR3 DNA: TGTGCCAGCAGCCCTGGACAGGGCGGCGGCTATGGCTACACCTTC.

The J gene is TRBJ2-5, the V gene TRBV5-1; a weak D match, TRBD1 (8 bases). Germline V CDR1 and CDR2: SGHRS, YFSETQ. The CDR3 has 13 residues. V was pared by 3 bases and J by 5 bases, with 11 bases between. CDR3: CASSSQGGETQYF. The CDR3, as DNA: TGCGCCAGCAGCTCACAGGGGGGGGAGACCCAGTACTTC.